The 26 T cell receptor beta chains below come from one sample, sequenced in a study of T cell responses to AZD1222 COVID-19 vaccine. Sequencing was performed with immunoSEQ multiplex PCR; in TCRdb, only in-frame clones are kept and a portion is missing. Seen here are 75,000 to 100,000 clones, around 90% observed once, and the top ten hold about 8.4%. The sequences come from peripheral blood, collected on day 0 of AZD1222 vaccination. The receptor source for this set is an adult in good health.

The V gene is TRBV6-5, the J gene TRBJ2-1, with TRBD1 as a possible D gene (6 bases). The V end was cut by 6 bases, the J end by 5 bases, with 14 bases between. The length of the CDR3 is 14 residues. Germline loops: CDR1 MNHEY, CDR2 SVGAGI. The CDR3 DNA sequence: TGTGCCAGCAGCGAGACAGGTGGAGACAATGAGCAGTTCTTC. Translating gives CASSETGGDNEQFF.

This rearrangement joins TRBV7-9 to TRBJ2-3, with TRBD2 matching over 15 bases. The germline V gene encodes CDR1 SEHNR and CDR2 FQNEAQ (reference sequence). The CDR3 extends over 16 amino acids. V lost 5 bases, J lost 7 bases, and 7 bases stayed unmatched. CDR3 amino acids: CASSPLGLAGGNTQYF. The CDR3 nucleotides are TGTGCCAGCAGCCCTTTGGGACTAGCGGGGGGAAATACGCAGTATTTT.

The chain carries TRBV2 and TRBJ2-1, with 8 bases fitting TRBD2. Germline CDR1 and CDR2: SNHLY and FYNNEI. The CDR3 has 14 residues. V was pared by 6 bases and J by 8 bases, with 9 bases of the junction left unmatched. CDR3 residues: CASRNGGETDEQFF. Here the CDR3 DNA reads TGTGCCAGCAGGAACGGGGGGGAAACGGATGAGCAGTTCTTC.

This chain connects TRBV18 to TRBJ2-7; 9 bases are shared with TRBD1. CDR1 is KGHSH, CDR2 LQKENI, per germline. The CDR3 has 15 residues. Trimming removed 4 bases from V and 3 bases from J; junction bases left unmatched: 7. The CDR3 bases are TGTGCCAGCTCACACCCCGGGACAGGGATCTACGAGCAGTACTTC. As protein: CASSHPGTGIYEQYF.

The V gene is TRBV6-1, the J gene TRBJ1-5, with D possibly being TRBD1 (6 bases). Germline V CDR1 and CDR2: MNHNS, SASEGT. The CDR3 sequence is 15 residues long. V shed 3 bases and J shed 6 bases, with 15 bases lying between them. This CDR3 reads CASSEAGANVQPQHF. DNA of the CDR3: TGTGCCAGCAGTGAGGCGGGGGCGAACGTTCAGCCCCAGCATTTT.

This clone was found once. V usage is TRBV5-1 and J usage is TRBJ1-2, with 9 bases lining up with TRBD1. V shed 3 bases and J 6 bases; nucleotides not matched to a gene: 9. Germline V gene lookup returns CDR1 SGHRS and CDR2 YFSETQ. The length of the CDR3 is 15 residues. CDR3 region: CASSSPGTGMNGYTF. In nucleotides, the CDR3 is TGCGCCAGCAGCTCACCCGGGACAGGGATGAATGGCTACACCTTC.

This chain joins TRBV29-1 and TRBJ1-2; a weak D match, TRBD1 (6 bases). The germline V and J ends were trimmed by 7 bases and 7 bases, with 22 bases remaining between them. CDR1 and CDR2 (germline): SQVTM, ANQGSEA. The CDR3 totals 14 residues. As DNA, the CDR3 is TGCAGCGAAGACCTAAAGGGGGGCGGGTTTGGCTACACCTTC. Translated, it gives CSEDLKGGGFGYTF.

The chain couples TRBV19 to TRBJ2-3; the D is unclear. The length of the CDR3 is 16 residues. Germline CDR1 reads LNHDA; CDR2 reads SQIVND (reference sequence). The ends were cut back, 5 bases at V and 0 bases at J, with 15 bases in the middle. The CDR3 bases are TGTGCCAGTAGTGACCGGGCCTATACTAGCACAGATACGCAGTATTTT. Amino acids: CASSDRAYTSTDTQYF.

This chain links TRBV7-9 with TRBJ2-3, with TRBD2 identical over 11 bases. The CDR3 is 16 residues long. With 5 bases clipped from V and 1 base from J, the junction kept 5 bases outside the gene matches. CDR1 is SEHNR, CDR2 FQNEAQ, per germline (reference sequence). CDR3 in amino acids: CASSISGLAGTDTQYF. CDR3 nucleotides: TGTGCCAGCAGCATATCGGGACTAGCGGGCACAGATACGCAGTATTTT. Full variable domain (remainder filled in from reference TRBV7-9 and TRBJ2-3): DTGVSQNPRHKITKRGQNVTFRCDPISEHNRLYWYRQTLGQGPEFLTYFQNEAQLEKSRLLSDRFSAERPKGSFSTLEIQRTEQGDSAMYLCASSISGLAGTDTQYFGPGTRLTVL.

The DNA for the CDR3 is TGTGCCAGCAGTTACACCGGGACAGGGATGGATGGCTACACCTTC. Protein sequence: CASSYTGTGMDGYTF. The chain carries TRBV6-5 and TRBJ1-2, with 9 positions matching TRBD1. V gave up 2 bases and J gave up 6 bases; unmatched junction bases: 7. Germline CDR1 and CDR2: MNHEY and SVGAGI. This CDR3 is 15 amino acids long.

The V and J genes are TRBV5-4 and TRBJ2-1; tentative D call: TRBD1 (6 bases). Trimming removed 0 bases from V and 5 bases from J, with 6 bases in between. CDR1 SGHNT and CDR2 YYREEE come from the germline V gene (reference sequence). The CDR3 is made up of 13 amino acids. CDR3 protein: CASSLDRDNEQFF. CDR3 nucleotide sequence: TGTGCCAGCAGCTTGGACAGGGACAATGAGCAGTTCTTC.

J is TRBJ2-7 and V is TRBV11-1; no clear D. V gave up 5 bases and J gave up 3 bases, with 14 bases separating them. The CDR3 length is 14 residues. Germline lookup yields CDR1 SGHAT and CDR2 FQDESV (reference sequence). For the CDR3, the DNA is TGTGCCAGCAGCCGCCCCGAATCCATCTACGAGCAGTACTTC. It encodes CASSRPESIYEQYF.

The CDR3 DNA sequence: TGTGCCAGCAGCTGGTGGGACGCCACTGAAGCTTTCTTT. Amino acid sequence: CASSWWDATEAFF. The gene calls are TRBV5-4 and TRBJ1-1, with D tentatively TRBD1 (5 bases). This CDR3 comprises 13 residues. The V gene lost 3 bases and the J gene lost 4 bases, with 10 bases spanning the gap. Per the germline V gene, CDR1 is SGHNT and CDR2 is YYREEE (reference sequence).

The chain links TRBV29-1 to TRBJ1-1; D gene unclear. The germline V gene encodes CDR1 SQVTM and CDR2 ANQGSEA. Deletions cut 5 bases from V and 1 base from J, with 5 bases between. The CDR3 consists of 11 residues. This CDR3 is CSVQQNTEAFF. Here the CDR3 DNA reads TGCAGCGTTCAGCAGAACACTGAAGCTTTCTTT.

CDR3 nucleotides: TGTGCCAGCAGCTTATCGAGGGGTTACAACAATGAGCAGTTCTTC. Its translation is CASSLSRGYNNEQFF. The chain combines TRBV7-9 with TRBJ2-1; D could derive from TRBD1 or TRBD2 (5 bases each). The V end was cut by 2 bases, the J end by 5 bases, with 13 bases between. The CDR3 is 15 amino acids. Germline values: CDR1 SEHNR, CDR2 FQNEAQ (reference sequence).

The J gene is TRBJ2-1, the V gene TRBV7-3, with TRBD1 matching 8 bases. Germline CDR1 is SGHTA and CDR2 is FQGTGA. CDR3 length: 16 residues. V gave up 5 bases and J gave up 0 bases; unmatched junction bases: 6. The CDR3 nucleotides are TGTGCCAGCAGCGGGGGACAGGCCAGCTCCTACAATGAGCAGTTCTTC. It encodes CASSGGQASSYNEQFF.

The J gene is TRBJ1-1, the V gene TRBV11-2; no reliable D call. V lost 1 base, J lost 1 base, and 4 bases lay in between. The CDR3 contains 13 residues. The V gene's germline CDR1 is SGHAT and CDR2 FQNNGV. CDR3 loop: CASSLARNTEAFF. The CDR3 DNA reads TGTGCCAGCAGCTTAGCCCGGAACACTGAAGCTTTCTTT.

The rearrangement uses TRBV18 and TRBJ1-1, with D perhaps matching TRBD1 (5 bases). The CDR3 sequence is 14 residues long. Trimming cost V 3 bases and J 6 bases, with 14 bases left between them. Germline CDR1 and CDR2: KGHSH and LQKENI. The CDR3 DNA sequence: TGTGCCAGCTCACCTTTAAGGGACTCGGCTGAAGCTTTCTTT. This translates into CASSPLRDSAEAFF.

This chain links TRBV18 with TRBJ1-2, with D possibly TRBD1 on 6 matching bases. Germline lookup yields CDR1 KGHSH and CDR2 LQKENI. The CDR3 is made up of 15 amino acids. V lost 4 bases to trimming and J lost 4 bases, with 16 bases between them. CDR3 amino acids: CASSQTSGDGYGYTF. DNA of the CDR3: TGTGCCAGCTCACAAACCTCAGGGGATGGCTATGGCTACACCTTC.

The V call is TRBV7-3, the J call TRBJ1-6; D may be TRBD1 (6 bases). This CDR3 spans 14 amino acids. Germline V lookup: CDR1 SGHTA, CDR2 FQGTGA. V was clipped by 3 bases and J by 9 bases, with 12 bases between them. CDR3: CASSLSGGGSPLHF. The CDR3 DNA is TGTGCCAGCAGCTTGTCGGGGGGCGGTTCACCCCTCCACTTT.

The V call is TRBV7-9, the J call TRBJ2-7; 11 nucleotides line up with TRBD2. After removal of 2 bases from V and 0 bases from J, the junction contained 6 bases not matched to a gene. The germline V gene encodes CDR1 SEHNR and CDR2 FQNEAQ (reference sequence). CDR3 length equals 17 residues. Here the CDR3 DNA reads TGTGCCAGCAGCTTAACTAGCGGGGGTTTTAGCTCCTACGAGCAGTACTTC. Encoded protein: CASSLTSGGFSSYEQYF.

CDR3 in DNA: TGTGCCAGCAGGACGACTAGGCAAGAGACCCAGTACTTC. It translates to CASRTTRQETQYF. The gene calls are TRBV7-8 and TRBJ2-5; TRBD2 is a possible D gene (6 bases). The germline CDR1 and CDR2 sequences are SGHVS and FQNEAQ. V gave up 6 bases and J gave up 2 bases, with 10 bases separating them. The CDR3 runs to 13 residues.

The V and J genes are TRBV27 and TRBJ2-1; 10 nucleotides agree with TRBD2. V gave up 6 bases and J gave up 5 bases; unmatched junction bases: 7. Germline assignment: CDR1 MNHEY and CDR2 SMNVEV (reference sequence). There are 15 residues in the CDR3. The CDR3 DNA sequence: TGTGCCAGCAGGCGTAGCGGGGGGCAAAACAATGAGCAGTTCTTC. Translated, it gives CASRRSGGQNNEQFF.

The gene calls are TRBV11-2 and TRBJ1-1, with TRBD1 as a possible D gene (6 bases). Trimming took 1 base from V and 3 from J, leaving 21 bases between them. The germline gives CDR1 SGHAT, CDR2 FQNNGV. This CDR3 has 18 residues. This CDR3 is CASSLGYRGQGWDTEAFF. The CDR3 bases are TGTGCCAGCAGCTTAGGGTATCGGGGGCAGGGTTGGGACACTGAAGCTTTCTTT.

The CDR3 nucleotides are TGCAGCGTTGCAGGGGACTCTGGAAACACCATATATTTT. Translation: CSVAGDSGNTIYF. The genes are TRBV29-1 and TRBJ1-3, with a tentative D call TRBD1 (6 bases). Germline V gene data show CDR1 as SQVTM and CDR2 as ANQGSEA. The CDR3 loop spans 13 amino acids. Trimming pared 4 bases from V and 0 bases from J, leaving 7 bases between.

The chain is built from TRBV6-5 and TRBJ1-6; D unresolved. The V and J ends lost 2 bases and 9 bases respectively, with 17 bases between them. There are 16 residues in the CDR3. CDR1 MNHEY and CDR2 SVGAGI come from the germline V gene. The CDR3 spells CASSYKGPRSASPLHF. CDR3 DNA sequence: TGTGCCAGCAGTTACAAGGGCCCCCGTTCGGCTTCACCCCTCCACTTT.